The rows below give T cell receptor beta chains drawn from one sample of a study of PD-L1 blockade in urothelial cancer. The data were produced by immunoSEQ multiplex PCR, yet TCRdb's version contains in-frame clones alone and is incomplete. The table lists about 130,000 clones, roughly 80% of them singletons, with 3.2% in the top ten. The sequencing used PBMCs, collected around atezolizumab (anti-PD-L1) treatment. Receptor source: a man in his forties or fifties with urothelial cancer. Each CDR3 is given without its conserved first and last residue. Clone size is not always given. Where it is, it says once, few, many or a class for expanded clones.

CDR3aa: ASSPDRYYGYT
j_gene: TRBJ1-2
abundance: few
len: 11
v_gene: TRBV28

CDR3aa: ASSQQGAGDSPLH
j_gene: TRBJ1-6
abundance: .
len: 13
v_gene: TRBV4-2

CDR3aa: ASKTPGRVVRQY
j_gene: TRBJ2-7
abundance: .
len: 12
v_gene: TRBV28

CDR3aa: ASSPPLLAGANEQF
j_gene: TRBJ2-1
abundance: .
len: 14
v_gene: TRBV7-2

CDR3aa: ASSRLAGVGETQY
j_gene: TRBJ2-5
abundance: .
len: 13
v_gene: TRBV27

CDR3aa: ASSFWDRPEKLF
j_gene: TRBJ1-4
abundance: .
len: 12
v_gene: TRBV19

CDR3aa: ASSSGGHGEQF
j_gene: TRBJ2-1
abundance: .
len: 11
v_gene: TRBV7-2

CDR3aa: ASSLGSAGSTEAF
j_gene: TRBJ1-1
abundance: .
len: 13
v_gene: TRBV5-1

CDR3aa: ASRREDRGFTEAF
j_gene: TRBJ1-1
abundance: few
len: 13
v_gene: TRBV19

CDR3aa: ASSSLAGSYNEQF
j_gene: TRBJ2-1
abundance: .
len: 13
v_gene: TRBV27

CDR3aa: ASSVKAGVGVEQF
j_gene: TRBJ2-1
abundance: .
len: 13
v_gene: TRBV9

CDR3aa: ASSPKVSGGSGETQY
j_gene: TRBJ2-5
abundance: .
len: 15
v_gene: TRBV5-1

CDR3aa: ASSEAGGLI
j_gene: TRBJ2-1
abundance: .
len: 9
v_gene: TRBV18

CDR3aa: ATSSDSRGNEQF
j_gene: TRBJ2-1
abundance: .
len: 12
v_gene: TRBV10-3

CDR3aa: ASSFVGPQIQGEQF
j_gene: TRBJ2-1
abundance: .
len: 14
v_gene: TRBV7-8

CDR3aa: ASSLRLAGSNGPGELF
j_gene: TRBJ2-2
abundance: .
len: 16
v_gene: TRBV5-1

CDR3aa: ATSRSGVDNYGYT
j_gene: TRBJ1-2
abundance: .
len: 13
v_gene: TRBV15

CDR3aa: AWNTGGTSRFYNEQF
j_gene: TRBJ2-1
abundance: .
len: 15
v_gene: TRBV30

CDR3aa: ASSPPRTGAYEQY
j_gene: TRBJ2-7
abundance: once
len: 13
v_gene: TRBV6-6

CDR3aa: ASSENRRGQF
j_gene: TRBJ2-1
abundance: once
len: 10
v_gene: TRBV6-1

CDR3aa: ASSLVPGSYNEQF
j_gene: TRBJ2-1
abundance: .
len: 13
v_gene: TRBV5-4

CDR3aa: ASQGYINEQY
j_gene: TRBJ2-7
abundance: .
len: 10
v_gene: TRBV2

CDR3aa: ASSTRTGGNGRGYT
j_gene: TRBJ1-2
abundance: .
len: 14
v_gene: TRBV27

CDR3aa: ASSRGARISGNTIY
j_gene: TRBJ1-3
abundance: .
len: 14
v_gene: TRBV14

CDR3aa: ASSPNRGLDTEAF
j_gene: TRBJ1-1
abundance: .
len: 13
v_gene: TRBV18

CDR3aa: ASTETTGVGQF
j_gene: TRBJ2-1
abundance: .
len: 11
v_gene: TRBV19

CDR3aa: ASSQDDDRKTQY
j_gene: TRBJ2-5
abundance: once
len: 12
v_gene: TRBV4-2

CDR3aa: ASSPNRGRREKLF
j_gene: TRBJ1-4
abundance: .
len: 13
v_gene: TRBV19

CDR3aa: ASSLKSAKGAYGYT
j_gene: TRBJ1-2
abundance: .
len: 14
v_gene: TRBV7-9

CDR3aa: ASSLTGLSTDTQY
j_gene: TRBJ2-3
abundance: .
len: 13
v_gene: TRBV5-1

CDR3aa: ASSQDRLAGVNGDTQY
j_gene: TRBJ2-3
abundance: .
len: 16
v_gene: TRBV4-2

CDR3aa: ASSWTGGGAETQY
j_gene: TRBJ2-5
abundance: .
len: 13
v_gene: TRBV7-3

CDR3aa: AISNLGLAQGETQY
j_gene: TRBJ2-5
abundance: .
len: 14
v_gene: TRBV10-3

CDR3aa: ASLKRAGGSHNEQF
j_gene: TRBJ2-1
abundance: .
len: 14
v_gene: TRBV19

CDR3aa: ASNRRNTDTQY
j_gene: TRBJ2-3
abundance: .
len: 11
v_gene: TRBV2

CDR3aa: ASSPRQALNTEAF
j_gene: TRBJ1-1
abundance: .
len: 13
v_gene: TRBV5-1

CDR3aa: ASSLARNTGELF
j_gene: TRBJ2-2
abundance: .
len: 12
v_gene: TRBV11-2

CDR3aa: ASSAGTLSSYNSPLH
j_gene: TRBJ1-6
abundance: .
len: 15
v_gene: TRBV28

CDR3aa: ASSRRTSGTTTDTQY
j_gene: TRBJ2-3
abundance: .
len: 15
v_gene: TRBV5-5

CDR3aa: ASSGGVLAGETQY
j_gene: TRBJ2-5
abundance: .
len: 13
v_gene: TRBV2

CDR3aa: ASSLPQGYEQY
j_gene: TRBJ2-7
abundance: once
len: 11
v_gene: TRBV28

CDR3aa: ASSTPYGQSLYSPLH
j_gene: TRBJ1-6
abundance: .
len: 15
v_gene: TRBV7-2

CDR3aa: ASRDRYSYEQY
j_gene: TRBJ2-7
abundance: once
len: 11
v_gene: TRBV2

CDR3aa: ASRSGHSGANVLT
j_gene: TRBJ2-6
abundance: .
len: 13
v_gene: TRBV2

CDR3aa: ASSATGGGTGELF
j_gene: TRBJ2-2
abundance: .
len: 13
v_gene: TRBV9

CDR3aa: ASSTGQRSYGYT
j_gene: TRBJ1-2
abundance: few
len: 12
v_gene: TRBV6-5

CDR3aa: ASSYRGSEQY
j_gene: TRBJ2-7
abundance: .
len: 10
v_gene: TRBV6-6

CDR3aa: ASSGSGSYEQY
j_gene: TRBJ2-7
abundance: .
len: 11
v_gene: TRBV28